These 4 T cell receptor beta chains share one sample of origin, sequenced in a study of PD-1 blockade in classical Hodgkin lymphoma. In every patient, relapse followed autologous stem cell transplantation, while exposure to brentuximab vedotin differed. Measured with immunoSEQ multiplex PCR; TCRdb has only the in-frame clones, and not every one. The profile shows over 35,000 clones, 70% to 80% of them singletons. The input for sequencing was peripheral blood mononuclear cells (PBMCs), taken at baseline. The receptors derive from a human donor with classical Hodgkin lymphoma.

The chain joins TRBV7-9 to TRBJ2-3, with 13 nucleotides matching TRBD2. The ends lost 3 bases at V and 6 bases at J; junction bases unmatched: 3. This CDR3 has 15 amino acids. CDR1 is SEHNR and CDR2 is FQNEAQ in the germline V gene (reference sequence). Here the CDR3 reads CASSFGLAGEDTQYF. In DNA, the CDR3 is TGTGCCAGCAGCTTCGGACTAGCGGGAGAGGATACGCAGTATTTT. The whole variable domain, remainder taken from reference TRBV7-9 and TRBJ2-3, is DTGVSQNPRHKITKRGQNVTFRCDPISEHNRLYWYRQTLGQGPEFLTYFQNEAQLEKSRLLSDRFSAERPKGSFSTLEIQRTEQGDSAMYLCASSFGLAGEDTQYFGPGTRLTVL.

In nucleotides, the CDR3 is TGTGCCAGCTCACAACTCCCGCTAGCGGGAGGACCTAATACGCAGTATTTT. Its translation: CASSQLPLAGGPNTQYF. The J gene is TRBJ2-3, the V gene TRBV18; 11 nucleotides align to TRBD2. Trimming at V came to 4 bases and at J to 7 bases, leaving 13 bases not matched to a gene. The CDR3 contains 17 residues. Germline values: CDR1 KGHSH, CDR2 LQKENI.

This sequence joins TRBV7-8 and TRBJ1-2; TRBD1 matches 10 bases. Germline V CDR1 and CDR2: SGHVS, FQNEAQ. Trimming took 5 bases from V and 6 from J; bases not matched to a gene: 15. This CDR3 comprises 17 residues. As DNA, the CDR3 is TGTGCCAGCAGCCAGAGATTTGACAGGGGGCCTTCCGATGGCTACACCTTC. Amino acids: CASSQRFDRGPSDGYTF.

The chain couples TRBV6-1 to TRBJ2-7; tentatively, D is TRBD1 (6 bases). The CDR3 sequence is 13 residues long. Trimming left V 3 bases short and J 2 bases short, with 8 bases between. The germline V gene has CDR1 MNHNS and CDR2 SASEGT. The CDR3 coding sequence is TGTGCCAGCAGTGAGTGGGGGCCCTACGAGCAGTACTTC. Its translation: CASSEWGPYEQYF.